This T cell receptor beta chain was found in a study of shared clonotypes between healthy human individuals. The study drew all its donors from Caucasian adults living in Nashville, Tennessee. This CDR3 is built from 16 residues. The J segment lost 7 bases and the V segment lost 2 bases, leaving 8 bases of the junction unmatched. Germline CDR1 reads MNHEY; CDR2 reads SVGAGI. Sequenced by immunoSEQ multiplex PCR; TCRdb stores in-frame clones only, minus some. The data hold roughly 2.5 million clones, with approximately 90% observed a single time. The rearrangement links TRBV6-5 to TRBJ1-6; 7 nucleotides match TRBD1. This clonotype originated in a man between 18 and 35 years old in good health. The sequenced material came from naive CD4+ T cells sorted from blood. Subset denoted: CD45RA+ positively selected. CDR3 bases: TGTGCCAGCAGTTACAGTGACAGGGCCTGGAATTCACCCCTCCACTTT. Translated: CASSYSDRAWNSPLHF.